The 26 T cell receptor beta chains below come from one sample, sequenced in a study of OX40 agonist ivuxolimab in advanced cancers. Only in-frame clones appear in the TCRdb table, and some are missing; sequencing was by immunoSEQ multiplex PCR. The data hold some 75,000 clones, with roughly 87% observed a single time. The sequenced sample was CD4+ or CD8+ T cells sorted from blood, obtained in a trial of the OX40 agonist ivuxolimab. These receptor sequences come from an adult with an advanced solid tumor such as melanoma, head and neck, liver or kidney cancer.

J is TRBJ2-7 and V is TRBV30, with D perhaps given as TRBD1 or TRBD2 (5 bases each). The CDR3 spans 10 residues. V was clipped by 8 bases and J by 9 bases, with 14 bases between them. Germline V lookup: CDR1 GTSNPN, CDR2 SVGIG (reference sequence). The CDR3 bases are TGTGCCACGGGAAGGGGCATGCAGTACTTC. It codes for CATGRGMQYF.

CDR3 protein: CASQERAFYEQYF. CDR3 in DNA: TGTGCCAGCCAGGAGCGGGCCTTCTACGAGCAGTACTTC. The V gene is TRBV14, the J gene TRBJ2-7, with D maybe TRBD2 (6 bases). CDR3 length: 13 amino acids. Per the germline V gene, CDR1 is SGHDN and CDR2 is FVKESK. Trimming took 8 bases from V and 3 from J, leaving 14 bases between them. Full variable domain (rest looked up from reference TRBV14 and TRBJ2-7): EAGVTQFPSHSVIEKGQTVTLRCDPISGHDNLYWYRRVMGKEIKFLLHFVKESKQDESGMPNNRFLAERTGGTYSTLKVQPAELEDSGVYFCASQERAFYEQYFGPGTRLTVT.

The V call is TRBV7-9, the J call TRBJ1-2, with D perhaps TRBD1 (5 bases). V gave up 4 bases and J gave up 6 bases, with 15 bases separating them. In germline, CDR1 is SEHNR, CDR2 FQNEAQ (reference sequence). The CDR3 extends over 14 amino acids. The CDR3 nucleotides are TGTGCCAGCAGCTGGGACCCTGGGGGTAATGGCTACACCTTC. Its protein product is CASSWDPGGNGYTF.

This chain links TRBV28 with TRBJ1-5; D uncertain. This CDR3 is built from 12 residues. V dropped 6 bases and J dropped 7 bases, with 10 bases sitting between them. Germline V gives CDR1 MDHEN, CDR2 SYDVKM. The CDR3, as DNA: TGTGCCAGCAGGGCGGGCCGACAGCCCCAGCATTTT. Translated, it gives CASRAGRQPQHF.

As for this clone: The junction shows a germline mismatch at one end, possibly a read error. The chain carries TRBV5-1 and TRBJ1-1; D is perhaps TRBD1 (6 bases). The CDR3 runs 15 residues. Per germline, CDR1 SGHRS and CDR2 YFSETQ. Written as DNA, the CDR3 is TGCGCGAGCACGATGAATCAGGGGATAGGCACTGAAGCTTTCTTT. Translating gives CASTMNQGIGTEAFF.

This chain uses TRBV7-9 with TRBJ2-3; D unclear. Germline values: CDR1 SEHNR, CDR2 FQNEAQ (reference sequence). The V gene lost 1 base and the J gene lost 2 bases, with 10 bases spanning the gap. The CDR3 covers 15 residues. The DNA for the CDR3 is TGTGCCAGCAGCTTAGTGGTGGAACCCACAGATACGCAGTATTTT. Its translation is CASSLVVEPTDTQYF.

This rearrangement joins TRBV9 to TRBJ1-2; no clear D. Germline CDR1 reads SGDLS; CDR2 reads YYNGEE. V lost 0 bases and J lost 6, with 15 bases in between. The CDR3 sequence is 15 residues long. In DNA form, the CDR3 reads TGTGCCAGCAGCGTAGTGGGAGCGGGAGGCGATGGCTACACCTTC. Its protein product is CASSVVGAGGDGYTF.

The rearrangement links TRBV30 to TRBJ2-4; D assignment may be TRBD1 or TRBD2 (7 bases each). The CDR3 is 16 amino acids. CDR1 is GTSNPN and CDR2 is SVGIG in the germline V gene (reference sequence). Between the trimmed V and J ends, which lost 8 bases and 0 bases, there was a span of 20 bases. As DNA, the CDR3 is TGTGCCACAACCGGCAGGGGGGGGTTAGCCAAAAACATTCAGTACTTC. It translates to CATTGRGGLAKNIQYF.

V and J are TRBV6-5 and TRBJ1-5, with a tentative D call TRBD1 (6 bases). Germline V gene sequence: CDR1 MNHEY, CDR2 SVGAGI. The CDR3 is made up of 14 amino acids. The germline V and J ends were trimmed by 5 bases and 4 bases, with 12 bases remaining between them. The CDR3 loop is CASSRGTSNQPQHF. CDR3 DNA: TGTGCCAGCAGTAGGGGGACGAGTAATCAGCCCCAGCATTTT.

The rearrangement links TRBV4-1 to TRBJ1-4, with D unclear. V was trimmed by 3 bases and J by 3 bases, leaving 14 bases between them. CDR1 is MGHRA and CDR2 is YSYEKL in the germline V gene. The CDR3 totals 16 residues. CDR3 loop: CASSQPDEGSNEKLFF. The CDR3 coding sequence is TGCGCCAGCAGCCAGCCGGACGAAGGGTCTAATGAAAAACTGTTTTTT.

This sequence joins TRBV9 and TRBJ2-7; 7 bases align to TRBD1. Germline values: CDR1 SGDLS, CDR2 YYNGEE. The CDR3 has 13 amino acids. V shed 6 bases and J 3 bases; nucleotides not matched to a gene: 6. The CDR3 region has the DNA TGTGCCAGCACCCCCCCAGGGGGCTACGAGCAGTACTTC. This encodes CASTPPGGYEQYF.

This chain joins TRBV6-6 and TRBJ1-1; weak D call: TRBD1 (5 bases). The CDR3 consists of 15 residues. Trimming removed 2 bases at V and 4 bases at J, with 14 bases between. The germline V gene has CDR1 MNHNY and CDR2 SVGAGI (reference sequence). This chain's CDR3 is CASSYPPGGGTEAFF. The CDR3 nucleotides read TGTGCCAGCAGTTACCCGCCCGGGGGGGGCACTGAAGCTTTCTTT.

The chain uses TRBV21-1 and TRBJ2-7. TRBV21-1 is classified as a pseudogene. The CDR3 spans 16 residues. The CDR3 region has the DNA TGTGCCAGCAGCAAGCCCCTCCGGGGCTTTCTTTACGAGCAGTACTTC. This translates into CASSKPLRGFLYEQYF.

The chain couples TRBV7-2 to TRBJ2-7, with 7 positions matching TRBD2. CDR3 size: 17 residues. Germline CDR1 reads SGHTA; CDR2 reads FQGNSA. The V segment lost 0 bases and the J segment 4 bases; nucleotides outside the gene matches: 12. The CDR3, as DNA: TGTGCCAGCAGCTTAGCGGCGACCAGCGGGAAGTGGTACGAGCAGTACTTC. Encoded protein: CASSLAATSGKWYEQYF. Filled out from reference TRBV7-2 and TRBJ2-7, the complete variable domain reads GAGVSQSPSNKVTEKGKDVELRCDPISGHTALYWYRQSLGQGLEFLIYFQGNSAPDKSGLPSDRFSAERTGGSVSTLTIQRTQQEDSAVYLCASSLAATSGKWYEQYFGPGTRLTVT.

The chain couples TRBV30 to TRBJ1-1; 9 bases map to TRBD1. Germline lookup yields CDR1 GTSNPN and CDR2 SVGIG (reference sequence). The CDR3 extends over 13 amino acids. V shed 3 bases, J shed 3 bases, and the junction held 2 bases outside the gene matches. The CDR3 region is CAWRGQGYTEAFF. The CDR3 bases are TGTGCCTGGAGGGGACAGGGTTACACTGAAGCTTTCTTT.

The V gene is TRBV2, the J gene TRBJ2-2; 9 bases line up with TRBD2. This CDR3 region has 16 residues. Germline trimming cut 4 bases from V and 8 bases from J; bases unmatched to any gene: 11. The germline V gene has CDR1 SNHLY and CDR2 FYNNEI. The CDR3 nucleotides are TGTGCCAGCAGTGCTCCGGTGGTAGCGGGGGTTGGGGAGCTGTTTTTT. This encodes CASSAPVVAGVGELFF.

The chain has TRBV29-1 and TRBJ2-5; a weak D match, TRBD1 (6 bases). The CDR3 is 14 amino acids. V was cut by 7 bases and J by 9 bases, with 24 bases left in between. Germline V gives CDR1 SQVTM, CDR2 ANQGSEA. The DNA for the CDR3 is TGCAGCGGAAGGGGGATGGACAGAAGGATGGCCCAGTACTTC. Translated, it gives CSGRGMDRRMAQYF.

CDR3 bases: TGTGCCAGCAGCTTACAGGGGATGGTAAAGACTGAAGCTTTCTTT. It is translated as CASSLQGMVKTEAFF. V and J are TRBV7-9 and TRBJ1-1; maybe TRBD1 (6 bases). Per germline, CDR1 SEHNR and CDR2 FQNEAQ (reference sequence). With 2 bases removed from V and 5 bases from J, the gap between germline ends came to 15 bases. The length of the CDR3 is 15 residues.

The chain carries TRBV27 and TRBJ1-1; no reliable D call. The V gene's germline CDR1 is MNHEY and CDR2 SMNVEV (reference sequence). The V end was cut by 2 bases, the J end by 0 bases, with 13 bases between. CDR3 length equals 16 residues. The CDR3 sequence: CASSLRQTRLNTEAFF. Here the CDR3 DNA reads TGTGCCAGCAGTTTACGGCAGACTAGACTGAACACTGAAGCTTTCTTT.

As concerns this clone: The junction departs from germline at one end; a sequencing error may be responsible. The chain carries TRBV7-7 and TRBJ1-1; D remains unclear. The CDR3 runs to 14 residues. CDR1 SSHAT and CDR2 FNYEAQ come from the germline V gene (reference sequence). CDR3: CASSLDATNTEAFF. CDR3 bases: TGTGCTAGCAGCTTAGATGCTACGAACACTGAAGCTTTCTTT.

The chain has TRBV7-2 and TRBJ2-2; D gene unclear. The CDR3 loop spans 15 amino acids. The germline CDR1 and CDR2 sequences are SGHTA and FQGNSA. V was shortened by 0 bases and J by 2 bases, with 7 bases between the two germline ends. The CDR3 coding sequence is TGTGCCAGCAGCTTAGCTTTCCTCAACACCGGGGAGCTGTTTTTT. It yields the protein CASSLAFLNTGELFF.

There are a few counts of this clone. The chain carries TRBV6-5 and TRBJ1-2; TRBD1 agrees at 7 bases. Trimming removed 4 bases from V and 5 bases from J; junction bases left unmatched: 10. The V gene's germline CDR1 is MNHEY and CDR2 SVGAGI. The CDR3 contains 15 residues. The CDR3 region is CASSLTGLATYGYTF. The CDR3, as DNA: TGTGCCAGCAGTTTGACAGGGTTGGCGACTTATGGCTACACCTTC.

CDR3 bases: TGTGCCTGGAACCTACAGGGCACTAACACCGGGGAGCTGTTTTTT. Protein: CAWNLQGTNTGELFF. The chain uses TRBV30 and TRBJ2-2; maybe TRBD1 (6 bases). The CDR3 runs 15 residues. V lost 4 bases and J lost 2, with 14 bases in between. Germline V lookup: CDR1 GTSNPN, CDR2 SVGIG (reference sequence).

The J gene is TRBJ2-1, the V gene TRBV30, with a possible D match to TRBD2 (6 bases). Germline V gene lookup returns CDR1 GTSNPN and CDR2 SVGIG (reference sequence). The CDR3 runs 14 residues. V was clipped by 2 bases and J by 2 bases, with 10 bases between them. CDR3: CAWSTGGAYNEQFF. The CDR3 DNA reads as TGTGCCTGGAGTACAGGCGGGGCCTACAATGAGCAGTTCTTC.

This chain connects TRBV19 to TRBJ1-6; TRBD1 is a possible D gene (6 bases). The germline CDR1 and CDR2 sequences are LNHDA and SQIVND (reference sequence). Trimming stripped 9 bases from V and 9 bases from J, with 24 bases between. CDR3 size: 16 residues. Here the CDR3 DNA reads TGTGCCAGCATCGGAGGGGCTTCCGAAGGGGGTTCACCCCTCCACTTT. It codes for CASIGGASEGGSPLHF.

This chain joins TRBV10-2 and TRBJ2-5; 14 bases align to TRBD2. Unmatched junction bases numbered 5, after V lost 9 bases and J lost 5 bases. The CDR3 runs to 14 residues. Germline V gene sequence: CDR1 WSHSY, CDR2 SAAADI. CDR3 nucleotide sequence: TGCGCCAGTGAACGGACTAGCGGGAGGGAGACCCAGTACTTC. Residues: CASERTSGRETQYF.